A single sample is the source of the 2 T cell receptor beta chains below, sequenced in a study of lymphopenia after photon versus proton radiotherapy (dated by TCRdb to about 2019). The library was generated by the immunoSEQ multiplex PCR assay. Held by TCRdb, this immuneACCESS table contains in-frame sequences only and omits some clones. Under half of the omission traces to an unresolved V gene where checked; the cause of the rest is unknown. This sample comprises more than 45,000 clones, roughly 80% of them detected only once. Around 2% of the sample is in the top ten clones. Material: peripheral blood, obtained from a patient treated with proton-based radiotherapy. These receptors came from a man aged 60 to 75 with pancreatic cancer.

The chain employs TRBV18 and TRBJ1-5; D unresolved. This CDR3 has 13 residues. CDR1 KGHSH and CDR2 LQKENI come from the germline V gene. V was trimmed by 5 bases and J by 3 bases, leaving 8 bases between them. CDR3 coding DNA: TGTGCCAGCTCAAACCAGGACAATCAGCCCCAGCATTTT. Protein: CASSNQDNQPQHF.

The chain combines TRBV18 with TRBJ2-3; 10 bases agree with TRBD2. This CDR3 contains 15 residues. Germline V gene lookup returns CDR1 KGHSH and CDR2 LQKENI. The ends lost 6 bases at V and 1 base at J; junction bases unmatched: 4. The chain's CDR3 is CASSRLAGGTDTQYF. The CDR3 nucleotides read TGTGCCAGCTCCCGTCTAGCGGGAGGCACAGATACGCAGTATTTT.